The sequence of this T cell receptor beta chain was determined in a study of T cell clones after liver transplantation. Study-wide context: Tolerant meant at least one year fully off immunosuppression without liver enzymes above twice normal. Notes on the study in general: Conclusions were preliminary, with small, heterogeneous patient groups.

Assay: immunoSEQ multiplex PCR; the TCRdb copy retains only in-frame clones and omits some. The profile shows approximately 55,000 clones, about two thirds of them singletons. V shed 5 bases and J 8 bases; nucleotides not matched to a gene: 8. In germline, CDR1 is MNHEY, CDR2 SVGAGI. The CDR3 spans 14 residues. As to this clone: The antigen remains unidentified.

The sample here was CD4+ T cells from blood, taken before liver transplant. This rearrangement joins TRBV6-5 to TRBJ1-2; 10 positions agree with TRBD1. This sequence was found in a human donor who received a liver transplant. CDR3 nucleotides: TGTGCCAGCAGTCAGCCCCCGGGACAGGGGGGCTACACCTTC. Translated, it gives CASSQPPGQGGYTF.